These 20 T cell receptor beta chains were sequenced from one sample in a study of blood T cell repertoires in COVID-19. Produced via immunoSEQ multiplex PCR; TCRdb's table is partial and in-frame only. This table has a few hundred thousand clones, approximately 86% appearing once. Material for sequencing was peripheral blood. Every receptor here comes from a woman aged 30 to 39 who had recovered from COVID-19.

This clone has a single count. V usage is TRBV18 and J usage is TRBJ1-1; unclear D gene. Deletions cut 6 bases from V and 2 bases from J, with 13 bases between. Germline V gene sequence: CDR1 KGHSH, CDR2 LQKENI. The CDR3 has 14 residues. The CDR3: CASSPIGGNTEAFF. In nucleotides, the CDR3 is TGTGCCAGCTCGCCGATCGGAGGCAACACTGAAGCTTTCTTT.

The V call is TRBV5-1, the J call TRBJ2-6; a weak D match, TRBD2 (5 bases). CDR1 SGHRS and CDR2 YFSETQ come from the germline V gene. Trimming pared 0 bases from V and 1 base from J, leaving 8 bases between. The CDR3 length is 16 residues. Here the CDR3 DNA reads TGCGCCAGCAGCTTGGCGGGAACTTCTGGGGCCAACGTCCTGACTTTC. Protein product: CASSLAGTSGANVLTF.

The chain links TRBV5-1 to TRBJ2-5; possibly TRBD1 for D (5 bases). The CDR3 extends over 14 amino acids. From germline, CDR1 is SGHRS and CDR2 YFSETQ. V shed 0 bases and J shed 1 base, with 7 bases lying between them. DNA of the CDR3: TGCGCCAGCAGCTTGGTTACAGGCCAAGAGACCCAGTACTTC. Its protein product is CASSLVTGQETQYF.

This clone was observed a single time. The J gene is TRBJ2-7, the V gene TRBV23-1, with TRBD1 matching 9 bases. TRBV23-1 is annotated as an ORF whose role is uncertain. This CDR3 is 21 amino acids long. V was clipped by 7 bases and J by 2 bases; unmatched bases: 27. The CDR3 DNA reads as TGCGCCAGCACCCACGAAAAGAAAACAGGGGGCGACTGGTATTTTACCTACGAGCAGTACTTC. It yields the protein CASTHEKKTGGDWYFTYEQYF.

The chain joins TRBV28 to TRBJ1-1, with D unresolved. CDR3 size: 13 residues. The germline V and J ends were trimmed by 5 bases and 0 bases, with 7 bases remaining between them. Germline V lookup: CDR1 MDHEN, CDR2 SYDVKM. The DNA of the CDR3 is TGTGCCAGCAGTGGAGCCATGAACACTGAAGCTTTCTTT. It encodes CASSGAMNTEAFF.

V and J are TRBV19 and TRBJ2-7, with TRBD1 matching 7 bases. The CDR3 is 18 residues long. V lost 0 bases, J lost 5 bases, and 16 bases stayed unmatched. The V gene's germline CDR1 is LNHDA and CDR2 SQIVND (reference sequence). Here the CDR3 reads CASSIDSPGNRGRNEQYF. Here the CDR3 DNA reads TGTGCCAGTAGTATAGATTCCCCCGGTAATAGGGGGCGCAACGAGCAGTACTTC.

In DNA, the CDR3 is TGTGCCAGCAGCGACGGGACTAGCGGGAATGAGCAGTTCTTC. This sequence encodes CASSDGTSGNEQFF. The genes are TRBV28 and TRBJ2-1, with 12 positions matching TRBD2. The CDR3 length is 14 residues. V shed 6 bases and J 7 bases; nucleotides not matched to a gene: 4. Germline V gene lookup returns CDR1 MDHEN and CDR2 SYDVKM.

The genes are TRBV18 and TRBJ2-1; TRBD2 agrees at 7 bases. This CDR3 has 15 residues. Unmatched junction bases numbered 5, after V lost 1 base and J lost 5 bases. Germline V gene lookup returns CDR1 KGHSH and CDR2 LQKENI. The CDR3 is CASSPRELADNEQFF. The CDR3 DNA reads TGTGCCAGCTCACCACGGGAGCTAGCGGACAATGAGCAGTTCTTC. The full variable domain, its missing parts supplied by reference TRBV18 and TRBJ2-1, is NAGVMQNPRHLVRRRGQEARLRCSPMKGHSHVYWYRQLPEEGLKFMVYLQKENIIDESGMPKERFSAEFPKEGPSILRIQQVVRGDSAAYFCASSPRELADNEQFFGPGTRLTVL.

V is TRBV30 and J is TRBJ2-1, with 9 bases lining up with TRBD1. V lost 5 bases to trimming and J lost 7 bases; unmatched junction nucleotides: 0. Germline V gene sequence: CDR1 GTSNPN, CDR2 SVGIG (reference sequence). This CDR3 is built from 11 residues. The CDR3 DNA reads as TGTGCCTGGGGACAGGGGAATGAGCAGTTCTTC. Protein: CAWGQGNEQFF. Complete variable domain (other parts from reference TRBV30 and TRBJ2-1): SQTIHQWPATLVQPVGSPLSLECTVEGTSNPNLYWYRQAAGRGLQLLFYSVGIGQISSEVPQNLSASRPQDRQFILSSKKLLLSDSGFYLCAWGQGNEQFFGPGTRLTVL.

CDR3 residues: CATSDSRRGTYNEQFF. DNA for the CDR3: TGTGCCACCAGTGATTCACGAAGGGGGACCTACAATGAGCAGTTCTTC. The chain links TRBV24-1 to TRBJ2-1, with a weak D call TRBD1 (6 bases). Trimming removed 2 bases at V and 2 bases at J, with 12 bases between. Germline V CDR1 and CDR2: KGHDR, SFDVKD. This CDR3 is built from 16 residues.

The chain employs TRBV4-2 and TRBJ2-6; perhaps TRBD2 as D (5 bases). The V end was cut by 0 bases, the J end by 0 bases, with 12 bases between. Germline V CDR1 and CDR2: LGHNA, YNFKEQ. The CDR3 is 18 residues long. CDR3 coding DNA: TGTGCCAGCAGCCAAGACGATAGCGATAGCTCTGGGGCCAACGTCCTGACTTTC. Translating it yields CASSQDDSDSSGANVLTF.

This rearrangement joins TRBV21-1 to TRBJ1-5; TRBD1, the table's D call, was not compared with the DNA. TRBV21-1 is listed as a pseudogene. This CDR3 has 15 amino acids. CDR3: CAFIRGTKFGQPQHF. CDR3 nucleotide sequence: TGTGCTTTTATCAGGGGGACAAAATTCGGGCAGCCCCAGCATTTT.

The chain uses TRBV4-2 and TRBJ2-4; D call uncertain. V lost 0 bases and J lost 0, with 6 bases in between. This CDR3 spans 15 amino acids. CDR1 LGHNA and CDR2 YNFKEQ come from the germline V gene. CDR3: CASSQDAVAKNIQYF. The CDR3 bases are TGTGCCAGCAGCCAAGACGCAGTAGCCAAAAACATTCAGTACTTC.

V usage is TRBV5-5 and J usage is TRBJ2-1; TRBD2 aligns across 13 bases. The V segment lost 4 bases and the J segment 7 bases; nucleotides outside the gene matches: 5. The CDR3 has 15 amino acids. Germline V gene sequence: CDR1 SGHKS, CDR2 YYEKEE (reference sequence). This CDR3 is CASSLWTSGSNEQFF. The CDR3, as DNA: TGTGCCAGCAGCCTGTGGACTAGCGGGAGTAATGAGCAGTTCTTC.

The chain links TRBV2 to TRBJ1-6, with TRBD1 matching 8 bases. Germline trimming cut 7 bases from V and 7 bases from J; bases unmatched to any gene: 6. Germline assignment: CDR1 SNHLY and CDR2 FYNNEI. The CDR3 runs 14 residues. In nucleotides, the CDR3 is TGTGCCAGCAATTCCGGACAGGGCAATTCACCCCTCCACTTT. It specifies CASNSGQGNSPLHF.

V is TRBV6-2 or TRBV6-3 and J is TRBJ1-5; D possibly corresponds to TRBD1 (5 bases). The CDR3 has 15 residues. Trimming removed 2 bases at V and 6 bases at J, with 14 bases between. The V gene's germline CDR1 is MNHEY and CDR2 SVGEGT. The DNA of the CDR3 is TGTGCCAGCAGTTACACCTCGGGGGTAGGTCAGCCCCAGCATTTT. Translating it yields CASSYTSGVGQPQHF.

The J gene is TRBJ1-1, the V gene TRBV18, with D possibly TRBD1 on 6 matching bases. From germline, CDR1 is KGHSH and CDR2 LQKENI. The germline V and J ends were trimmed by 0 bases and 2 bases, with 13 bases remaining between them. This CDR3 has 16 amino acids. Written as DNA, the CDR3 is TGTGCCAGCTCACCACCTTTAGCAGGGGTAAACACTGAAGCTTTCTTT. It is translated as CASSPPLAGVNTEAFF.

Written as DNA, the CDR3 is TGTGCCAGCAGTCCACGGACAGCTTACACCGGGGAGCTGTTTTTT. Its translation is CASSPRTAYTGELFF. The gene calls are TRBV6-6 and TRBJ2-2, with a weak D call TRBD1 (6 bases). The ends were cut back, 5 bases at V and 3 bases at J, with 13 bases in the middle. Germline CDR1 MNHNY, CDR2 SVGAGI (reference sequence). The CDR3 consists of 15 residues.

The chain links TRBV7-9 to TRBJ1-1, with TRBD1 matching over 8 bases. The CDR3 is made up of 14 amino acids. Germline CDR1 is SEHNR and CDR2 is FQNEAQ (reference sequence). V was pared by 1 base and J by 8 bases, with 6 bases of the junction left unmatched. In DNA, the CDR3 is TGTGCCAGCAGCTTAGACCCAGGGGGCGCAGAAGCTTTCTTT. This translates into CASSLDPGGAEAFF. Supplemented by reference TRBV7-9 and TRBJ1-1, the full variable domain reads DTGVSQNPRHKITKRGQNVTFRCDPISEHNRLYWYRQTLGQGPEFLTYFQNEAQLEKSRLLSDRFSAERPKGSFSTLEIQRTEQGDSAMYLCASSLDPGGAEAFFGQGTRLTVV.

This clone was found once. The CDR3 is CASSSIAGRTDTQYF. The CDR3 DNA is TGTGCCAGCAGCTCTATAGCGGGACGCACAGATACGCAGTATTTT. This chain joins TRBV5-4 and TRBJ2-3, with 8 nucleotides matching TRBD2. The ends lost 3 bases at V and 1 base at J; junction bases unmatched: 4. Looked up from germline, CDR1 is SGHNT and CDR2 is YYREEE (reference sequence). The CDR3 totals 15 residues.